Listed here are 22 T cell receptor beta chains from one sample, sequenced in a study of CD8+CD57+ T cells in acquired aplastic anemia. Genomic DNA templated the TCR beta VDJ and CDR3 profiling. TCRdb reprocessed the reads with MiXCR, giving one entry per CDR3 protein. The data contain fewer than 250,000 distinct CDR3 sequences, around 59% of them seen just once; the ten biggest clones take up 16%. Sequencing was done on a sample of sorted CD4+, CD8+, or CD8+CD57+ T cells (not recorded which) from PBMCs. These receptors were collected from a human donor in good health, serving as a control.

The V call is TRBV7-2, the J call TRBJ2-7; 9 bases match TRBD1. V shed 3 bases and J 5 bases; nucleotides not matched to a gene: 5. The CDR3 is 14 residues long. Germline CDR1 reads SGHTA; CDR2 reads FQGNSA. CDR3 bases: TGTGCCAGCAGCTTCCGGGACAGGGCCCACGAGCAGTACTTC. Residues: CASSFRDRAHEQYF.

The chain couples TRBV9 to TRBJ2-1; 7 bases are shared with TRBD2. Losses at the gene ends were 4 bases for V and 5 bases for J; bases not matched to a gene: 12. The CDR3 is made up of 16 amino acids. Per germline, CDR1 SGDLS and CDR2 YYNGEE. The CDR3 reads CASSPATSGVHNEQFF. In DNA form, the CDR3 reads TGTGCCAGCAGCCCCGCAACCAGCGGGGTCCACAATGAGCAGTTCTTC.

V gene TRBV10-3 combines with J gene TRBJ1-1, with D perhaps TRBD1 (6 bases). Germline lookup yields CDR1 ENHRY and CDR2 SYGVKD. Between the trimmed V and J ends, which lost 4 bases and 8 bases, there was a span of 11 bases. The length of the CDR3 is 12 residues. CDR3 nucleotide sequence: TGTGCCATCAGTGCTCAGGGGTACGAAGCTTTCTTT. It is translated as CAISAQGYEAFF.

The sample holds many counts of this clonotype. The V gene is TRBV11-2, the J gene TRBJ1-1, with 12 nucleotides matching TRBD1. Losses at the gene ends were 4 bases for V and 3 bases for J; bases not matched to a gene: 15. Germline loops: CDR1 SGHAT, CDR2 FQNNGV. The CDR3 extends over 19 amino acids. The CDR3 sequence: CASSSVSNRDRGRHTEAFF. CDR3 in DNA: TGTGCCAGCAGCTCGGTATCCAACCGGGACAGGGGGCGTCACACTGAAGCTTTCTTT.

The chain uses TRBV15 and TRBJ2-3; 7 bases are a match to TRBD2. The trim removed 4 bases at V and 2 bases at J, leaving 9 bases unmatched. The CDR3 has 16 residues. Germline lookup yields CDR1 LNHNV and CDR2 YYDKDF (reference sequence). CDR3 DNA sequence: TGTGCCACCAGCATAAAAAGGTGGGACTACACAGATACGCAGTATTTT. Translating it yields CATSIKRWDYTDTQYF.

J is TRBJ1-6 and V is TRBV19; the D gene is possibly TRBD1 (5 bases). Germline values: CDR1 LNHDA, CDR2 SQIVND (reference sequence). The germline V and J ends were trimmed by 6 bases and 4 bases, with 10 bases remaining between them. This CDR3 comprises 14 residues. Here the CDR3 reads CASSLGRYNSPLHF. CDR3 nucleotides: TGTGCCAGTAGCCTGGGACGGTATAATTCACCCCTCCACTTT.

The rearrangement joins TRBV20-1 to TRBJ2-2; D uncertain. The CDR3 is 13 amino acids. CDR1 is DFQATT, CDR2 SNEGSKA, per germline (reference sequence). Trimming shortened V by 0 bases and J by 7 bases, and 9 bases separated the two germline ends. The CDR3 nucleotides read TGCAGTGCTAGAGATTTCCTAGTCGGGGAGCTGTTTTTT. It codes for CSARDFLVGELFF.

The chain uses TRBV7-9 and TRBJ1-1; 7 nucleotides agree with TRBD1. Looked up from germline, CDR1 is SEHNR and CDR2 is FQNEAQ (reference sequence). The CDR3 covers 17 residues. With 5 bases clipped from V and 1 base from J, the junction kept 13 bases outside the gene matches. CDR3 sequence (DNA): TGTGCCAGCAGCGATCTTACCGGGACAGATAGGAACACTGAAGCTTTCTTT. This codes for CASSDLTGTDRNTEAFF.

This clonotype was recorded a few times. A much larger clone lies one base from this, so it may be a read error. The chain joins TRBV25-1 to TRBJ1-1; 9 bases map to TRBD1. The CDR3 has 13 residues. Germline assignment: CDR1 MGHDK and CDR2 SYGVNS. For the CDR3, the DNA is TGTGCCAGCAATGGATACCGGGACAGGGCCCTGTCCTTT. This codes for CASNGYRDRALSF.

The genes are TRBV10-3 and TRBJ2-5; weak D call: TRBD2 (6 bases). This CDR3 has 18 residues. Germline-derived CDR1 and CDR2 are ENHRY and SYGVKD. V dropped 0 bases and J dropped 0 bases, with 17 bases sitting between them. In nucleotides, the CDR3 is TGTGCCATCAGTGAGTCGAGGAGGGGACCGAGGTACCAAGAGACCCAGTACTTC. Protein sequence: CAISESRRGPRYQETQYF.

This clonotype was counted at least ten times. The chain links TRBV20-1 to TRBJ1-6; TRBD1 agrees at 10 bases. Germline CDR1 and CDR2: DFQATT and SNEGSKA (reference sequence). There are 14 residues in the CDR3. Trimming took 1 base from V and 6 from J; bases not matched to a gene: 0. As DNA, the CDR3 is TGCAGTGCTAGAGGGACAGGGGGTAATTCACCCCTCCACTTT. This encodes CSARGTGGNSPLHF.

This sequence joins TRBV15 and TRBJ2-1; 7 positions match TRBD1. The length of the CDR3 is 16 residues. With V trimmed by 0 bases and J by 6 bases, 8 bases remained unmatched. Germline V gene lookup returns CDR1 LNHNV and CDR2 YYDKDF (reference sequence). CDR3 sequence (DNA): TGTGCCACCAGCAGAGATTTAGGGGGCAGGGTCAATGAGCAGTTCTTC. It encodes CATSRDLGGRVNEQFF.

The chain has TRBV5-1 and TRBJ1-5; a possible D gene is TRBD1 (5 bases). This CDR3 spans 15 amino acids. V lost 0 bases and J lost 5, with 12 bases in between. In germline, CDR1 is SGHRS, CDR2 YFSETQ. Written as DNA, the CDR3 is TGCGCCAGCAGCTTGGGTTTGGGGGGAGATCAGCCCCAGCATTTT. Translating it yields CASSLGLGGDQPQHF.

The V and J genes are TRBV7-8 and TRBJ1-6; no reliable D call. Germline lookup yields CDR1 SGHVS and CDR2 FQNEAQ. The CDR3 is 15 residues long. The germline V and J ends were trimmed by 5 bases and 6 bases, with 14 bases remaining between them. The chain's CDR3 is CASSPALVPNSPLHF. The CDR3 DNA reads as TGTGCCAGCAGCCCCGCCCTAGTGCCTAATTCACCCCTCCACTTT. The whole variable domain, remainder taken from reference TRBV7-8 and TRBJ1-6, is GAGVSQSPRYKVAKRGQDVALRCDPISGHVSLFWYQQALGQGPEFLTYFQNEAQLDKSGLPSDRFFAERPEGSVSTLKIQRTQQEDSAVYLCASSPALVPNSPLHFGNGTRLTVT.

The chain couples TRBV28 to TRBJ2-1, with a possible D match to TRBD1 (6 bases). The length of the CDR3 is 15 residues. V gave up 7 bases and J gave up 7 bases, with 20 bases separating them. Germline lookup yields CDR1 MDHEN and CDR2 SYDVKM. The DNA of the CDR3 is TGTGCCAGCACCTCCGCAGGGGTTTCTTATAATGAGCAGTTCTTC. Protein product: CASTSAGVSYNEQFF.

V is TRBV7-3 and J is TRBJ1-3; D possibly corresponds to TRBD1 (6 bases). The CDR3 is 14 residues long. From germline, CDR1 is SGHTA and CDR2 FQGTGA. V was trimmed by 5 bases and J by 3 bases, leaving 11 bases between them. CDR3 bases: TGTGCCAGCAGCGATACGACAGGTGGAAACACCATATATTTT. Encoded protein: CASSDTTGGNTIYF.

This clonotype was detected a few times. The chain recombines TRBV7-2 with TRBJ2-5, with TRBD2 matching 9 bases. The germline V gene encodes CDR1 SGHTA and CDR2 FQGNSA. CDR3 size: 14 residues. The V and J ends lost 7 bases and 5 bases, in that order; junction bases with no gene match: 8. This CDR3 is CASTQGLAGETQYF. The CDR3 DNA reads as TGTGCCAGCACCCAAGGGCTAGCGGGGGAGACCCAGTACTTC.

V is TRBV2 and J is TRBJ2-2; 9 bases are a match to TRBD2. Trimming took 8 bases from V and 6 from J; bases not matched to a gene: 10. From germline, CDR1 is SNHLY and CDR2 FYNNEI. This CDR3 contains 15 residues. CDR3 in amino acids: CASRPRTSAPGELFF. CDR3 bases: TGTGCCAGCCGACCAAGGACTAGCGCCCCCGGGGAGCTGTTTTTT. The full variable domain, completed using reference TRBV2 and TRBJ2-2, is EPEVTQTPSHQVTQMGQEVILRCVPISNHLYFYWYRQILGQKVEFLVSFYNNEISEKSEIFDDQFSVERPDGSNFTLKIRSTKLEDSAMYFCASRPRTSAPGELFFGEGSRLTVL.

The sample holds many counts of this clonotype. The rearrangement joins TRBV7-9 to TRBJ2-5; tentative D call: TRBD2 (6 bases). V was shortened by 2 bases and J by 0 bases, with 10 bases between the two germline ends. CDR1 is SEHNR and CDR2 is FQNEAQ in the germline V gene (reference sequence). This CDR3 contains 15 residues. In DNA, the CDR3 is TGTGCCAGCAGCTTATACCTAGCGTACCAAGAGACCCAGTACTTC. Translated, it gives CASSLYLAYQETQYF.

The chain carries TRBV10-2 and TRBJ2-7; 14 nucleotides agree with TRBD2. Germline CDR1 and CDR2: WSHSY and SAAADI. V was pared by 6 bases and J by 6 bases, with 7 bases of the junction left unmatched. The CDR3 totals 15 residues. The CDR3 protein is CASSRTGTSGSEQYF. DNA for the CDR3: TGCGCCAGCAGCCGAACCGGGACTAGCGGGAGCGAGCAGTACTTC.

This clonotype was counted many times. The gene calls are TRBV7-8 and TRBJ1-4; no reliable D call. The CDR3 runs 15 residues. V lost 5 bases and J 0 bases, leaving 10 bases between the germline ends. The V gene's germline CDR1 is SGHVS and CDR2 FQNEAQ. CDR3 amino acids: CASSPTVATNEKLFF. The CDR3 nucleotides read TGTGCCAGCAGCCCCACAGTAGCAACTAATGAAAAACTGTTTTTT. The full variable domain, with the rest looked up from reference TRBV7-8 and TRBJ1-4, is GAGVSQSPRYKVAKRGQDVALRCDPISGHVSLFWYQQALGQGPEFLTYFQNEAQLDKSGLPSDRFFAERPEGSVSTLKIQRTQQEDSAVYLCASSPTVATNEKLFFGSGTQLSVL.

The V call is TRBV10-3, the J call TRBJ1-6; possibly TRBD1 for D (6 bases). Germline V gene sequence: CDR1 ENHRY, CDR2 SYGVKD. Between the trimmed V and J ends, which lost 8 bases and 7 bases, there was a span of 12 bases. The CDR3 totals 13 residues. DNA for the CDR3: TGTGCCATCCTACAGGGATCCAATTCACCCCTCCACTTT. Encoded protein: CAILQGSNSPLHF.